The present TCR beta chain was sequenced within a study of early T cells in non-severe SARS-CoV-2 infection. CDR3 size: 11 residues. Trimming cost V 4 bases and J 8 bases; bases outside gene matches: 0. Individually, cDNA molecules had unique molecular identifiers attached to them. TCRdb re-derived calls from the 5' RACE reads in MiXCR, one entry per CDR3 protein. The table has 75,000 to 95,000 distinct CDR3 sequences, roughly 15% seen once. The gene calls are TRBV12-3 or TRBV12-4 and TRBJ2-3; the match to TRBD2 covers 7 bases. The receptor's source is an adult who was a healthcare worker with PCR-confirmed SARS-CoV-2 infection or an uninfected control (not recorded which). Sequenced here: whole blood, sampled at baseline. DNA for the CDR3: TGTGCCAGCAGTTCTAGCGGTACGCAGTATTTT. Translating gives CASSSSGTQYF.